A single sample gave rise to the 19 T cell receptor beta chains below, sequenced in a study of blood T cell repertoires in COVID-19. Here immunoSEQ multiplex PCR was the method, and the copy in TCRdb shows in-frame clones only, minus some. This repertoire shows about 270,000 clones, 75% to 90% found once; its top ten account for around 2%. Material: PBMCs or T cells enriched from blood (not recorded which). The source is a woman between 18 and 30 years old who had recovered from COVID-19.

The chain is built from TRBV18 and TRBJ1-3; D is possibly TRBD1 (6 bases). The ends were cut back, 1 base at V and 0 bases at J, with 16 bases in the middle. Germline assignment: CDR1 KGHSH and CDR2 LQKENI. CDR3 length: 18 amino acids. CDR3 amino acids: CASSPRVDSAFSGNTIYF. The CDR3 region has the DNA TGTGCCAGCTCACCACGAGTGGACAGCGCATTCTCTGGAAACACCATATATTTT.

This chain joins TRBV3-1 (or the pseudogene TRBV3-2) and TRBJ2-1, with D possibly matching TRBD2 (5 bases). Germline CDR1 is LGHDT and CDR2 is YNNKEL (reference sequence). V was cut by 5 bases and J by 6 bases, with 14 bases left in between. The CDR3 is made up of 14 amino acids. In nucleotides, the CDR3 is TGTGCCAGCAGCTTCCGGACTCTTTTCAATGAGCAGTTCTTC. As protein: CASSFRTLFNEQFF.

The table lists this clone with a few counts. The V gene is TRBV29-1, the J gene TRBJ2-7, with TRBD2 matching 9 bases. The V and J ends lost 8 bases and 4 bases, in that order; junction bases with no gene match: 9. In germline, CDR1 is SQVTM, CDR2 ANQGSEA. The CDR3 totals 13 residues. CDR3 region: CSPRGSGGYEQYF. The CDR3 DNA is TGCAGCCCTCGGGGTAGCGGGGGTTACGAGCAGTACTTC.

The rearrangement uses TRBV4-1 and TRBJ2-5; 10 bases align to TRBD2. V was pared by 4 bases and J by 1 base, with 9 bases of the junction left unmatched. Germline CDR1 is MGHRA and CDR2 is YSYEKL. This CDR3 has 17 amino acids. The CDR3 is CASSPLPAGGTQETQYF. CDR3 nucleotides: TGCGCCAGCAGCCCCCTCCCAGCGGGGGGGACCCAAGAGACCCAGTACTTC.

The rearrangement joins TRBV7-8 to TRBJ2-3, with 7 bases identical to TRBD2. Trimming at V came to 5 bases and at J to 6 bases, leaving 8 bases not matched to a gene. Germline assignment: CDR1 SGHVS and CDR2 FQNEAQ. The CDR3 extends over 14 amino acids. The CDR3 sequence is CASSPGLVWDTQYF. Written as DNA, the CDR3 is TGTGCCAGCAGCCCTGGACTAGTCTGGGATACGCAGTATTTT.

The V call is TRBV2, the J call TRBJ1-1; D is ambiguous. The CDR3 runs to 18 residues. Germline assignment: CDR1 SNHLY and CDR2 FYNNEI. V lost 6 bases and J 0 bases, leaving 23 bases between the germline ends. The DNA for the CDR3 is TGTGCCAGCAGAGCCGACCGAGGTGCGTGGAAGATGAACACTGAAGCTTTCTTT. Its protein product is CASRADRGAWKMNTEAFF.

The J gene is TRBJ1-1, the V gene TRBV18; 9 bases match TRBD1. CDR1 and CDR2 (germline): KGHSH, LQKENI. Trimming removed 3 bases from V and 0 bases from J; junction bases left unmatched: 5. This CDR3 is 16 amino acids long. The CDR3 sequence: CASSPYGQGLNTEAFF. The CDR3 region has the DNA TGTGCCAGCTCACCGTATGGACAGGGGCTGAACACTGAAGCTTTCTTT. Using reference TRBV18 and TRBJ1-1 for the parts outside the CDR3, the full variable domain is NAGVMQNPRHLVRRRGQEARLRCSPMKGHSHVYWYRQLPEEGLKFMVYLQKENIIDESGMPKERFSAEFPKEGPSILRIQQVVRGDSAAYFCASSPYGQGLNTEAFFGQGTRLTVV.

CDR3 sequence: CASSQEGQGTFPYEQYF. Written as DNA, the CDR3 is TGTGCCAGCAGCCAAGAGGGACAGGGGACCTTCCCCTACGAGCAGTACTTC. V usage is TRBV4-2 and J usage is TRBJ2-7, with 10 bases that match TRBD1. The CDR3 is 17 amino acids. The junction had 7 bases not matched to a gene; V was cut back by 0 bases and J by 2 bases. Germline loops: CDR1 LGHNA, CDR2 YNFKEQ.

This clone was detected once. The CDR3 region is CASSGGGGPYEQYF. CDR3 DNA: TGTGCCAGCTCAGGCGGGGGGGGCCCCTACGAGCAGTACTTC. This chain connects TRBV28 to TRBJ2-7, with 9 nucleotides matching TRBD2. The CDR3 runs to 14 residues. The germline V gene encodes CDR1 MDHEN and CDR2 SYDVKM. Germline trimming cut 8 bases from V and 2 bases from J; bases unmatched to any gene: 7.

This chain links TRBV12-5 with TRBJ2-7; D call uncertain. Trimming pared 6 bases from V and 0 bases from J, leaving 9 bases between. This CDR3 comprises 13 residues. The germline V gene encodes CDR1 LGHNT and CDR2 FRNRAP. The DNA for the CDR3 is TGTGCTAGTGGGATACAGAGCTCCTACGAGCAGTACTTC. It codes for CASGIQSSYEQYF.

The chain is built from TRBV3-1 (or the pseudogene TRBV3-2) and TRBJ2-7; weak D call: TRBD1 (6 bases). The CDR3 contains 15 residues. The germline V gene has CDR1 LGHDT and CDR2 YNNKEL (reference sequence). V shed 5 bases and J shed 2 bases, with 16 bases lying between them. CDR3 region: CASSYGTRVTYEQYF. The CDR3, as DNA: TGTGCCAGCAGCTACGGGACAAGGGTGACCTACGAGCAGTACTTC.

In regard to this clone: This sample includes further DNA sequences coding for the same CDR3. CDR3 coding DNA: TGTGCCAGCAGTTTGACAGGGGGCTACACCTTC. The encoded protein is CASSLTGGYTF. The rearrangement uses TRBV28 and TRBJ1-2; the match to TRBD1 covers 7 bases. CDR1 MDHEN and CDR2 SYDVKM come from the germline V gene. This CDR3 region has 11 residues. J lost 8 bases, V lost 3 bases, and 0 bases had no gene match.

The J gene is TRBJ2-5, the V gene TRBV5-1, with 15 bases matching TRBD2. J gave up 5 bases and V 2 bases, and 7 bases lay outside the gene matches. The CDR3 length is 17 residues. Looked up from germline, CDR1 is SGHRS and CDR2 is YFSETQ. Written as DNA, the CDR3 is TGCGCCAGCAGCTTAACCGGACTAGCGGGGGGGCCGGAGACCCAGTACTTC. This gives the protein CASSLTGLAGGPETQYF.

The chain employs TRBV4-1 and TRBJ1-4, with D maybe TRBD1 (5 bases). Trimming shortened V by 1 base and J by 3 bases, and 18 bases separated the two germline ends. This CDR3 comprises 18 residues. Per germline, CDR1 MGHRA and CDR2 YSYEKL. CDR3 bases: TGCGCCAGCAGCCAAGTTTGGGGTAGCGGGGGACCTAATGAAAAACTGTTTTTT. As protein: CASSQVWGSGGPNEKLFF.

V usage is TRBV11-2 and J usage is TRBJ1-2; D possibly corresponds to TRBD1 (5 bases). The CDR3 extends over 16 amino acids. CDR1 SGHAT and CDR2 FQNNGV come from the germline V gene. Between the trimmed V and J ends, which lost 4 bases and 7 bases, there was a span of 22 bases. CDR3 in DNA: TGTGCCAGCAGCTCTATATCCGGGGGACTGGGAAGTGGCTACACCTTC. Its translation is CASSSISGGLGSGYTF.

This clone has a handful of counts. The rearrangement links TRBV10-1 to TRBJ2-1, with D perhaps matching TRBD1 (6 bases). The CDR3 runs to 15 residues. Germline V gene lookup returns CDR1 WNHNN and CDR2 SYGVQD (reference sequence). The V and J ends lost 4 bases and 6 bases respectively, with 16 bases between them. The CDR3 is CASSVKQGEGNEQFF. CDR3 DNA sequence: TGCGCCAGCAGTGTAAAACAGGGTGAGGGCAATGAGCAGTTCTTC.

The rearrangement joins TRBV5-1 to TRBJ2-7; 10 nucleotides align to TRBD1. The germline V gene encodes CDR1 SGHRS and CDR2 YFSETQ. The ends lost 4 bases at V and 3 bases at J; junction bases unmatched: 7. The CDR3 is made up of 15 amino acids. The CDR3 sequence: CASSGAGTGVYEQYF. CDR3 coding DNA: TGCGCCAGCAGCGGTGCCGGGACAGGGGTCTACGAGCAGTACTTC.

CDR3 region: CAVSSTLNEQYF. DNA of the CDR3: TGTGCCGTTAGCTCGACTCTCAACGAGCAGTACTTC. The rearrangement joins TRBV19 to TRBJ2-7; D unclear. V was trimmed by 11 bases and J by 5 bases, leaving 16 bases between them. CDR3 length: 12 amino acids. Germline CDR1 LNHDA, CDR2 SQIVND (reference sequence).

The chain uses TRBV6-5 and TRBJ1-1; 8 positions match TRBD1. The CDR3 length is 13 residues. Germline CDR1 is MNHEY and CDR2 is SVGAGI. V lost 7 bases and J lost 1; bases outside the gene matches: 2. The CDR3 coding sequence is TGTGCCAGCATTACAGGGGGGAACACTGAAGCTTTCTTT. Translation: CASITGGNTEAFF.